This T cell receptor beta chain is from a study of T cells in Graves' hyperthyroidism and ophthalmopathy. This clonotype was seen a few times. This CDR3 region has 15 residues. Germline V gene lookup returns CDR1 MDHEN and CDR2 SYDVKM. The V segment lost 6 bases and the J segment 3 bases; nucleotides outside the gene matches: 9. The study left out patients who had uncontrolled infection, other autoimmune disease, pregnancy or lactation. Sampled blood dates from first hyperthyroidism diagnosis, and it precedes any ophthalmopathy symptoms. Researchers took RNA transcripts and amplified the TCR beta CDR3 regions from them. HTBI primers were the set used in a first-round RT-PCR of the TCR CDR3. Each CDR3 protein gets one entry after TCRdb re-called the multiplex PCR reads with MiXCR. The table includes under 200,000 distinct CDR3 sequences, over 8% detected once.

Material: blood. The sequence was obtained from a woman between 18 and 29 years old with Graves' hyperthyroidism that later progressed to Graves' ophthalmopathy. The chain has TRBV28 and TRBJ2-7; 9 bases fit TRBD1. In nucleotides, the CDR3 is TGTGCCAGCAGGAATGGGGGACAGGGAGGCTACGAGCAGTACTTC. This codes for CASRNGGQGGYEQYF. Looking up the rest from reference TRBV28 and TRBJ2-7 gives the full variable domain: DVKVTQSSRYLVKRTGEKVFLECVQDMDHENMFWYRQDPGLGLRLIYFSYDVKMKEKGDIPEGYSVSREKKERFSLILESASTNQTSMYLCASRNGGQGGYEQYFGPGTRLTVT.